The clone carrying this T cell receptor beta chain was detected ten times or more. Germline V CDR1 and CDR2: SQVTM, ANQGSEA. The CDR3 length is 15 residues. V lost 1 base, J lost 2 bases, and 14 bases lay in between. One entry per CDR3 protein results from TCRdb running MiXCR on the 5' RACE reads. Here the sample spans 500,000 or so distinct CDR3 sequences, about 13% being singletons. This record belongs to a study of identical twins. These same data were also listed under a study on yellow fever vaccine responses in identical twins. That study reports: Reportedly, twins showed a vaccine T cell response that looked partly convergent and partly personalized.

The sequencing input was CD4+ T cells sorted from blood. This clonotype was sampled from a young woman in good health. The chain employs TRBV29-1 and TRBJ2-5, with D hard to call. Here the CDR3 DNA reads TGCAGCGTTGAAGCGGGCTCTAGGAAACAAGAGACCCAGTACTTC. This sequence encodes CSVEAGSRKQETQYF.